This T cell receptor beta chain is drawn from a study of blood T cells in healthy people across ages. Regarding the study as a whole: Diversity estimates from one million T cells were considered underestimates. Diversity was higher, and naive CD4+ cells more numerous, in long-lived donors than in aged donors. The fall in TCR beta diversity per million T cells was roughly linear with age.

A second about 7 to 12 cycle PCR used barcoded and J-beta primers. TCRdb recomputed calls from the 5' RACE reads with MiXCR, one row per CDR3 protein. In the table there are some 800,000 distinct CDR3 sequences, 40% to 50% of which are singletons. There were healthy Caucasian individuals from Russia, aged roughly 6 to 100, serving as donors. This clonotype was detected only once. Antigen specificity is unknown. Sequencing input: blood. This receptor was obtained from a man in his sixties in good health.

The chain's CDR3 is CATSRGNTGELFF. Here the CDR3 DNA reads TGTGCCACCAGCAGGGGCAACACCGGGGAGCTGTTTTTT. The chain is built from TRBV15 and TRBJ2-2; D gene uncertain. Trimming shortened V by 3 bases and J by 2 bases, and 4 bases separated the two germline ends. The CDR3 length is 13 residues. In germline, CDR1 is LNHNV, CDR2 YYDKDF (reference sequence).